The 12 T cell receptor beta chains given below trace back to one sample, sequenced in a study of T-cell reconstitution after alpha-beta-depleted transplantation in children. It was with unique molecular identifiers that the TCRbeta library was prepared. A single record per CDR3 protein comes from TCRdb applying MiXCR to the PCR reads. The sample yields about 200,000 distinct CDR3 sequences, 6.3% seen once. This sample comprised PBMCs, obtained before TCRalphabeta/CD19-depleted stem cell transplant. Receptors were obtained from a girl in the first two years of life with combined immunodeficiency, due to receive a stem cell transplant.

This clonotype was found many times. The V and J genes are TRBV3-1 and TRBJ2-7, with no clear D. This CDR3 region has 13 residues. V lost 3 bases, J lost 0 bases, and 6 bases lay in between. Germline CDR1 reads LGHDT; CDR2 reads YNNKEL (reference sequence). CDR3 loop: CASSHGTSYEQYF. The CDR3 DNA sequence: TGTGCCAGCAGCCACGGCACCTCCTACGAGCAGTACTTC.

This clonotype was detected ten times or more. The V and J genes are TRBV10-3 and TRBJ2-7, with TRBD2 matching 13 bases. The V gene's germline CDR1 is ENHRY and CDR2 SYGVKD. The CDR3 consists of 13 residues. V shed 11 bases, J shed 3 bases, and the junction held 4 bases outside the gene matches. The CDR3 loop reads CAAGTSGIYEQYF. DNA of the CDR3: TGTGCCGCCGGGACTAGCGGGATCTACGAGCAGTACTTC.

The chain joins TRBV6-1 to TRBJ2-3, with 10 positions matching TRBD2. CDR1 and CDR2 (germline): MNHNS, SASEGT. The V and J ends lost 4 bases and 4 bases, in that order; junction bases with no gene match: 11. The CDR3 runs to 17 residues. This chain's CDR3 is CASSAPRGAGGPDTQYF. CDR3 DNA: TGTGCCAGCAGTGCCCCGCGGGGAGCGGGGGGGCCAGATACGCAGTATTTT.

This clonotype was counted at least ten times. V gene TRBV6-2 or TRBV6-3 combines with J gene TRBJ2-1; the match to TRBD1 covers 9 bases. J gave up 4 bases and V 4 bases, and 8 bases lay outside the gene matches. The germline CDR1 and CDR2 sequences are MNHEY and SVGEGT. There are 16 residues in the CDR3. CDR3 DNA: TGTGCCAGCAGTTTCATTACCGGGACAGGGTACAATGAGCAGTTCTTC. It specifies CASSFITGTGYNEQFF.

This rearrangement joins TRBV6-2 or TRBV6-3 to TRBJ2-2; no clear D gene. From germline, CDR1 is MNHEY and CDR2 SVGEGT. Trimming left V 8 bases short and J 3 bases short, with 13 bases between. This CDR3 contains 14 residues. The CDR3 sequence: CASSLSSYTGELFF. The CDR3 DNA reads as TGTGCCAGCTCTTTATCTTCTTACACCGGGGAGCTGTTTTTT.

This clonotype occurred many times. The genes are TRBV7-9 and TRBJ2-1, with D tentatively TRBD2 (7 bases). CDR3 length equals 14 residues. Trimming shortened V by 8 bases and J by 8 bases, and 19 bases separated the two germline ends. The germline CDR1 and CDR2 sequences are SEHNR and FQNEAQ (reference sequence). CDR3 region: CASGKGGASYEQFF. As DNA, the CDR3 is TGTGCCAGCGGAAAGGGGGGGGCTTCATATGAGCAGTTCTTC.

This clonotype has a count of ten or more. The rearrangement links TRBV15 to TRBJ2-1; 9 bases match TRBD2. Per germline, CDR1 LNHNV and CDR2 YYDKDF (reference sequence). The length of the CDR3 is 14 residues. Trimming at V came to 8 bases and at J to 10 bases, leaving 12 bases not matched to a gene. CDR3 amino acids: CATGDGGGAQEQFF. Written as DNA, the CDR3 is TGTGCCACCGGCGACGGCGGGGGGGCACAAGAGCAGTTCTTC.

This clonotype was found many times. This chain uses TRBV12-3 or TRBV12-4 with TRBJ2-5; D is perhaps TRBD1 or TRBD2 (5 bases each). V was clipped by 6 bases and J by 2 bases, with 13 bases between them. CDR3 length: 14 amino acids. The CDR3 nucleotides read TGTGCCAGCAGCGAGGGGCCGTTACAAGAGACCCAGTACTTC. Its translation is CASSEGPLQETQYF.

V is TRBV20-1 and J is TRBJ1-1, with D possibly TRBD1 on 5 matching bases. Germline CDR1 DFQATT, CDR2 SNEGSKA (reference sequence). The CDR3 has 13 residues. V was clipped by 5 bases and J by 1 base, with 11 bases between them. Here the CDR3 reads CSAWGTANTEAFF. The CDR3, as DNA: TGCAGTGCTTGGGGGACCGCGAACACTGAAGCTTTCTTT.

This clonotype was seen many times. The rearrangement uses TRBV7-9 and TRBJ2-5; 7 bases agree with TRBD2. CDR3 length: 15 residues. V gave up 3 bases and J gave up 3 bases; unmatched junction bases: 7. Germline CDR1 reads SEHNR; CDR2 reads FQNEAQ (reference sequence). The CDR3 region has the DNA TGTGCCAGCAGCTTCTCTTGGGACTACGAAGAGACCCAGTACTTC. Translation gives CASSFSWDYEETQYF.

The table lists this clonotype with many counts. The chain has TRBV29-1 and TRBJ1-5; D is perhaps TRBD1 (5 bases). Germline V lookup: CDR1 SQVTM, CDR2 ANQGSEA. The V and J ends lost 7 bases and 5 bases respectively, with 12 bases between them. The CDR3 loop spans 12 amino acids. The CDR3 here is CSAGGDDQPQHF. CDR3 sequence (DNA): TGCAGCGCTGGCGGGGACGATCAGCCCCAGCATTTT.

This clonotype was observed at least ten times. This chain links TRBV29-1 with TRBJ2-3; TRBD2 might be the D (6 bases). Germline CDR1 and CDR2: SQVTM and ANQGSEA. V gave up 3 bases and J gave up 9 bases, with 13 bases separating them. The CDR3 loop spans 12 amino acids. Here the CDR3 reads CSVESGGATQYF. DNA for the CDR3: TGCAGCGTTGAGTCTGGCGGGGCGACGCAGTATTTT.